Below, 30 T cell receptor beta chains from the same sample are listed, as sequenced in a study of blood T cell repertoires in COVID-19. Generated by immunoSEQ multiplex PCR, the TCRdb table keeps only in-frame clones and is missing some. The sample carries hundreds of thousands of clones, 86% recorded once. Material for sequencing was peripheral blood. All receptors derive from a woman aged 30 to 39 with active or convalescent COVID-19.

The gene calls are TRBV19 and TRBJ2-2, with TRBD1 matching 7 bases. Germline CDR1 reads LNHDA; CDR2 reads SQIVND (reference sequence). The CDR3 sequence is 14 residues long. The ends lost 7 bases at V and 6 bases at J; junction bases unmatched: 8. In nucleotides, the CDR3 is TGTGCCAGTAAGACAGGGAAGTACGCCGGGGAGCTGTTTTTT. It encodes CASKTGKYAGELFF.

This chain joins TRBV15 and TRBJ1-5; D gene uncertain. The CDR3 totals 17 residues. The V end was cut by 4 bases, the J end by 5 bases, with 21 bases between. CDR1 and CDR2 (germline): LNHNV, YYDKDF (reference sequence). CDR3 in DNA: TGTGCCACCAGCACACGAAGGTACGGGAGTACGGATCAGCCCCAGCATTTT. Residues: CATSTRRYGSTDQPQHF. The full variable domain, rest sourced from reference TRBV15 and TRBJ1-5, is DAMVIQNPRYQVTQFGKPVTLSCSQTLNHNVMYWYQQKSSQAPKLLFHYYDKDFNNEADTPDNFQSRRPNTSFCFLDIRSPGLGDTAMYLCATSTRRYGSTDQPQHFGDGTRLSIL.

The chain employs TRBV29-1 and TRBJ1-1, with no clear D. This CDR3 has 13 residues. V was pared by 7 bases and J by 0 bases, with 12 bases between. The V gene's germline CDR1 is SQVTM and CDR2 ANQGSEA. The CDR3 sequence: CSADDKLNTEAFF. The CDR3 coding sequence is TGCAGCGCCGATGATAAGCTGAACACTGAAGCTTTCTTT.

In its sample, this clone was seen once. This chain connects TRBV9 to TRBJ1-2; D possibly corresponds to TRBD1 (6 bases). The CDR3 is 18 amino acids. Germline V gene data show CDR1 as SGDLS and CDR2 as YYNGEE. V gave up 0 bases and J gave up 1 base, with 19 bases separating them. DNA of the CDR3: TGTGCCAGCAGCGTAGTTATTCCTTCAGGGGACCTTAACTATGGCTACACCTTC. Its protein is CASSVVIPSGDLNYGYTF. Looking up the rest from reference TRBV9 and TRBJ1-2 gives the full variable domain: DSGVTQTPKHLITATGQRVTLRCSPRSGDLSVYWYQQSLDQGLQFLIQYYNGEERAKGNILERFSAQQFPDLHSELNLSSLELGDSALYFCASSVVIPSGDLNYGYTFGSGTRLTVV.

This clone appeared once. The rearrangement uses TRBV7-2 and TRBJ2-7; possible D gene TRBD1, 6 bases. Between the trimmed V and J ends, which lost 3 bases and 3 bases, there was a span of 12 bases. The CDR3 runs 14 residues. The germline gives CDR1 SGHTA, CDR2 FQGNSA. The CDR3 spells CASSFSRDNYEQYF. For the CDR3, the DNA is TGTGCCAGCAGCTTTTCCCGGGACAACTACGAGCAGTACTTC.

This clone was picked up a small number of times. This chain links TRBV4-1 with TRBJ2-7; 10 bases match TRBD2. The length of the CDR3 is 15 residues. With V trimmed by 3 bases and J by 6 bases, 8 bases remained unmatched. In germline, CDR1 is MGHRA, CDR2 YSYEKL. DNA for the CDR3: TGCGCCAGCAGCCATCCCGGGACTAGCGCCTTCGAGCAGTACTTC. Protein sequence: CASSHPGTSAFEQYF.

CDR3 nucleotide sequence: TGTGCCAGCAGCGAGGGGGGGGATCCCTATGGCTACACCTTC. Its translation: CASSEGGDPYGYTF. This rearrangement joins TRBV7-9 to TRBJ1-2, with D perhaps TRBD1 (6 bases). V dropped 5 bases and J dropped 4 bases, with 14 bases sitting between them. The CDR3 has 14 amino acids. CDR1 and CDR2 (germline): SEHNR, FQNEAQ (reference sequence). The whole variable domain, remainder taken from reference TRBV7-9 and TRBJ1-2, is DTGVSQNPRHKITKRGQNVTFRCDPISEHNRLYWYRQTLGQGPEFLTYFQNEAQLEKSRLLSDRFSAERPKGSFSTLEIQRTEQGDSAMYLCASSEGGDPYGYTFGSGTRLTVV.

DNA for the CDR3: TGTGCCAGCAAGACTAGCGGGAGAGGCAATGAGCAGTTCTTC. This codes for CASKTSGRGNEQFF. The rearrangement uses TRBV6-1 and TRBJ2-1; 12 nucleotides match TRBD2. In germline, CDR1 is MNHNS, CDR2 SASEGT. With 7 bases clipped from V and 6 bases from J, the junction kept 4 bases outside the gene matches. The CDR3 covers 14 residues.

J is TRBJ1-6 and V is TRBV19, with D possibly being TRBD1 (6 bases). CDR1 is LNHDA and CDR2 is SQIVND in the germline V gene (reference sequence). This CDR3 comprises 17 residues. V was pared by 3 bases and J by 4 bases, with 16 bases between. CDR3 in DNA: TGTGCCAGTAGTATTCCAGCCGGGACACATTATAATTCACCCCTCCACTTT. Translated, it gives CASSIPAGTHYNSPLHF. Together with reference TRBV19 and TRBJ1-6, the CDR3 gives the full variable domain: DGGITQSPKYLFRKEGQNVTLSCEQNLNHDAMYWYRQDPGQGLRLIYYSQIVNDFQKGDIAEGYSVSREKKESFPLTVTSAQKNPTAFYLCASSIPAGTHYNSPLHFGNGTRLTVT.

This clone has just a few counts. The rearrangement links TRBV19 to TRBJ1-4, with D maybe TRBD1 (6 bases). Trimming left V 1 base short and J 2 bases short, with 14 bases between. Germline assignment: CDR1 LNHDA and CDR2 SQIVND (reference sequence). The CDR3 extends over 17 amino acids. The CDR3 DNA sequence: TGTGCCAGTAGTATAGTTCGGACAGACCTTACTAATGAAAAACTGTTTTTT. This gives the protein CASSIVRTDLTNEKLFF.

J is TRBJ2-5 and V is TRBV3-1 (or the pseudogene TRBV3-2), with TRBD2 matching over 8 bases. Losses at the gene ends were 4 bases for V and 1 base for J; bases not matched to a gene: 11. CDR1 is LGHDT, CDR2 YNNKEL, per germline (reference sequence). This CDR3 has 17 amino acids. CDR3 residues: CASSPSTSGRPQETQYF. CDR3 DNA: TGTGCCAGCAGCCCTTCTACTAGCGGCCGCCCCCAAGAGACCCAGTACTTC.

The chain links TRBV14 to TRBJ2-2; 8 bases are a match to TRBD1. The CDR3 has 16 residues. Trimming took 4 bases from V and 5 from J; bases not matched to a gene: 9. Germline CDR1 and CDR2: SGHDN and FVKESK. DNA of the CDR3: TGTGCCAGCAGCCCACCGGGACAGGCCTTTACCGGGGAGCTGTTTTTT. Translating gives CASSPPGQAFTGELFF.

The CDR3 sequence is CASSEIGQGGDQYF. CDR3 bases: TGCGCCAGCAGTGAAATCGGACAGGGAGGGGATCAGTACTTC. The gene calls are TRBV10-2 and TRBJ2-4, with D possibly matching TRBD1 (8 bases). Germline V gene data show CDR1 as WSHSY and CDR2 as SAAADI. CDR3 length: 14 amino acids. Trimming stripped 3 bases from V and 12 bases from J, with 18 bases between.

This clone was seen once. This chain uses TRBV2 with TRBJ2-7; TRBD2 matches at 10 bases. This CDR3 contains 15 residues. J was trimmed by 5 bases and V by 6 bases; bases with no gene match: 10. Germline V lookup: CDR1 SNHLY, CDR2 FYNNEI. CDR3 DNA sequence: TGTGCCAGCAGATATGTAGCGGGAGGAAAGGACGAGCAGTACTTC. This codes for CASRYVAGGKDEQYF.

This chain joins TRBV5-4 and TRBJ2-2, with D possibly being TRBD1 (5 bases). Germline CDR1 and CDR2: SGHNT and YYREEE (reference sequence). This CDR3 comprises 15 residues. Trimming pared 7 bases from V and 0 bases from J, leaving 13 bases between. CDR3 in amino acids: CASGTHRSNTGELFF. CDR3 coding DNA: TGTGCCAGCGGCACACACAGGTCGAACACCGGGGAGCTGTTTTTT.

This chain joins TRBV19 and TRBJ1-1; TRBD1 is a possible D gene (5 bases). V dropped 2 bases and J dropped 6 bases, with 13 bases sitting between them. This CDR3 has 14 amino acids. Germline V CDR1 and CDR2: LNHDA, SQIVND (reference sequence). The CDR3, as DNA: TGTGCCAGTAGTATATCGGCCGGACACGCTGAAGCTTTCTTT. Translated, it gives CASSISAGHAEAFF. Based on the CDR3 plus reference TRBV19 and TRBJ1-1, the full variable domain is DGGITQSPKYLFRKEGQNVTLSCEQNLNHDAMYWYRQDPGQGLRLIYYSQIVNDFQKGDIAEGYSVSREKKESFPLTVTSAQKNPTAFYLCASSISAGHAEAFFGQGTRLTVV.

This clone was counted a single time. The chain links TRBV4-1 to TRBJ1-5; 8 bases map to TRBD1. The V and J ends lost 3 bases and 0 bases, in that order; junction bases with no gene match: 4. CDR1 is MGHRA, CDR2 YSYEKL, per germline. CDR3 size: 16 residues. The CDR3 region is CASSQPGQVSNQPQHF. Written as DNA, the CDR3 is TGCGCCAGCAGCCAGCCGGGACAGGTTAGCAATCAGCCCCAGCATTTT.

V gene TRBV19 combines with J gene TRBJ2-7, with 9 bases matching TRBD2. This CDR3 contains 11 residues. The ends lost 9 bases at V and 6 bases at J; junction bases unmatched: 3. Per the germline V gene, CDR1 is LNHDA and CDR2 is SQIVND (reference sequence). CDR3 in amino acids: CASQGLAEQYF. The DNA for the CDR3 is TGTGCCAGCCAGGGACTAGCCGAGCAGTACTTC.

The chain joins TRBV19 to TRBJ2-4, with a possible D match to TRBD2 (5 bases). This CDR3 contains 12 residues. Trimming shortened V by 4 bases and J by 5 bases, and 6 bases separated the two germline ends. CDR1 and CDR2 (germline): LNHDA, SQIVND (reference sequence). The CDR3 protein is CASSSGQNIQYF. CDR3 DNA: TGTGCCAGTAGTAGCGGGCAAAACATTCAGTACTTC. Complete variable domain (other parts from reference TRBV19 and TRBJ2-4): DGGITQSPKYLFRKEGQNVTLSCEQNLNHDAMYWYRQDPGQGLRLIYYSQIVNDFQKGDIAEGYSVSREKKESFPLTVTSAQKNPTAFYLCASSSGQNIQYFGAGTRLSVL.

This clone has a handful of counts. The V and J genes are TRBV27 and TRBJ1-2; 8 bases are shared with TRBD1. The CDR3 runs 13 residues. The junction had 3 bases not matched to a gene; V was cut back by 4 bases and J by 5 bases. Germline CDR1 reads MNHEY; CDR2 reads SMNVEV (reference sequence). CDR3 residues: CASSWGQEYGYTF. The DNA of the CDR3 is TGTGCCAGCAGTTGGGGACAGGAGTATGGCTACACCTTC.

V usage is TRBV10-1 and J usage is TRBJ2-3, with TRBD2 as a possible D gene (6 bases). Germline V gene lookup returns CDR1 WNHNN and CDR2 SYGVQD (reference sequence). The CDR3 contains 14 residues. Trimming stripped 8 bases from V and 1 base from J, with 13 bases between. The CDR3 coding sequence is TGCGCCAGCCAACCTAGCGTCGGCACAGATACGCAGTATTTT. Protein sequence: CASQPSVGTDTQYF.

The V call is TRBV12-3 or TRBV12-4, the J call TRBJ1-2; weak D call: TRBD1 (5 bases). The CDR3 loop spans 12 amino acids. The V end was cut by 8 bases, the J end by 8 bases, with 15 bases between. The CDR3 DNA reads as TGTGCCAGCTCTAGGGGTGCAGGAGGCTACACCTTC. It translates to CASSRGAGGYTF.

The chain joins TRBV6-2 or TRBV6-3 to TRBJ1-2; a weak D match, TRBD1 (6 bases). The germline V and J ends were trimmed by 0 bases and 4 bases, with 9 bases remaining between them. Germline V gene lookup returns CDR1 MNHEY and CDR2 SVGEGT. This CDR3 region has 14 residues. CDR3: CASSYSAGAYGYTF. Here the CDR3 DNA reads TGTGCCAGCAGTTACTCGGCAGGGGCCTATGGCTACACCTTC.

The V gene is TRBV30, the J gene TRBJ1-2; D uncertain. There are 14 residues in the CDR3. The V gene's germline CDR1 is GTSNPN and CDR2 SVGIG (reference sequence). Trimming took off 0 bases at V and 4 bases at J, with 12 bases between the two ends. The CDR3 DNA is TGTGCCTGGAGTGTACAGCGGACGGGCTATGGCTACACCTTC. Amino acids: CAWSVQRTGYGYTF.

This clone has just one count. The chain joins TRBV3-1 (or the pseudogene TRBV3-2) to TRBJ2-5; D remains unclear. Trimming stripped 1 base from V and 5 bases from J, with 8 bases between. CDR1 LGHDT and CDR2 YNNKEL come from the germline V gene (reference sequence). The CDR3 contains 13 residues. CDR3 coding DNA: TGTGCCAGCAGCCAAGTATCCGGGGAGACCCAGTACTTC. This translates into CASSQVSGETQYF.

This clone appeared a single time. V is TRBV7-8 and J is TRBJ2-1, with D perhaps matching TRBD2 (5 bases). Trimming pared 0 bases from V and 8 bases from J, leaving 14 bases between. This CDR3 is built from 15 residues. Per germline, CDR1 SGHVS and CDR2 FQNEAQ. CDR3 sequence (DNA): TGTGCCAGCAGCTTAGCGGGATCAAAGAGGGATGAGCAGTTCTTC. Translation gives CASSLAGSKRDEQFF.

The V and J genes are TRBV6-5 and TRBJ1-4; D gene uncertain. V was trimmed by 4 bases and J by 7 bases, leaving 10 bases between them. CDR1 and CDR2 from the germline V gene are MNHEY and SVGAGI. The CDR3 has 13 residues. The DNA of the CDR3 is TGTGCCAGCAGTTCCGCGACGGGTGAAAAACTGTTTTTT. Translating gives CASSSATGEKLFF.

In the case of this clone: The junction departs from the called germline gene at one end, perhaps through a read error. The chain recombines TRBV11-1 with TRBJ2-3; D is possibly TRBD2 (5 bases). Germline V gives CDR1 SGHAT, CDR2 FQDESV (reference sequence). This CDR3 spans 11 amino acids. CDR3 sequence: CASSSPGLVDF. CDR3 in DNA: TGTGCCAGCAGCTCACCGGGATTGGTGGATTTT.

In nucleotides, the CDR3 is TGCGCCAGCAGCCCGACGGGGACTAGCGGGACGGGGGAGCTGTTTTTT. As protein: CASSPTGTSGTGELFF. This chain joins TRBV5-1 and TRBJ2-2; TRBD2 matches 13 bases. This CDR3 has 16 amino acids. The germline V gene has CDR1 SGHRS and CDR2 YFSETQ. Trimming removed 4 bases from V and 8 bases from J; junction bases left unmatched: 8.

This chain connects TRBV11-3 to TRBJ2-7, with 8 positions matching TRBD1. V shed 5 bases and J 3 bases; nucleotides not matched to a gene: 6. The CDR3 has 14 residues. Germline CDR1 SGHNT, CDR2 YENEEA. The CDR3 protein is CASSPPDRDYEQYF. CDR3 nucleotides: TGTGCCAGCAGCCCTCCGGACAGGGACTACGAGCAGTACTTC.